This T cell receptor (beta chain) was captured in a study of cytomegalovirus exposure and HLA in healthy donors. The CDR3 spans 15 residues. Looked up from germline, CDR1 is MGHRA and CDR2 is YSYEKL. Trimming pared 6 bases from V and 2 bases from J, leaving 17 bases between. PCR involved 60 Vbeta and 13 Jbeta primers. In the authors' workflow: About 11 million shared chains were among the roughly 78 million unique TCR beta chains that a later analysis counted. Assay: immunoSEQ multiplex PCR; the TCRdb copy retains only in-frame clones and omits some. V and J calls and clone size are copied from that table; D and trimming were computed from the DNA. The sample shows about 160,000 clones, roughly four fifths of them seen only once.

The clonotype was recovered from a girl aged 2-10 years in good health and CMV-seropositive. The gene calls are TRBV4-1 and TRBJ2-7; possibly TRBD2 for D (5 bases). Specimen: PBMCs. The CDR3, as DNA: TGCGCCAGCAGTCGTGGACTCCTCAACCCCTACGAGCAGTACTTC. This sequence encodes CASSRGLLNPYEQYF.